This T cell receptor beta chain emerged from a study of T-cell reconstitution after alpha-beta-depleted transplantation in children. This sample's TCRbeta library carried unique molecular identifier barcodes. One entry per CDR3 protein, called by TCRdb with MiXCR from the PCR reads. The sample carries about 98,000 distinct CDR3 sequences, 7.5% to 9.5% recorded once. Broader study findings: Recipient T cells and thymic progenitors that survived were the source of the high TCRbeta diversity seen at day 60 in some patients. Reports say that about two months after transplant, the alpha-beta T cells came out of several hundred graft clones that had expanded. A year had passed since transplant, and T-cell counts and diversity by then came mostly from newly produced T cells.

The germline V gene encodes CDR1 SGHTA and CDR2 FQGTGA. V lost 1 base and J lost 3, with 18 bases in between. The CDR3 spans 17 residues. This clonotype was seen many times. Its matching antigen is unknown. The sequence was collected from a boy aged 2 to 9 with acute lymphoblastic leukemia, due to receive a stem cell transplant. Sequencing used PBMCs, obtained before TCRalphabeta/CD19-depleted stem cell transplant. This chain joins TRBV7-3 and TRBJ2-5; maybe TRBD2 (5 bases). The DNA for the CDR3 is TGTGCCAGCAGCTTAAGGAGAAGTTCCGGGGAAGAAGAGACCCAGTACTTC. Its protein product is CASSLRRSSGEEETQYF.